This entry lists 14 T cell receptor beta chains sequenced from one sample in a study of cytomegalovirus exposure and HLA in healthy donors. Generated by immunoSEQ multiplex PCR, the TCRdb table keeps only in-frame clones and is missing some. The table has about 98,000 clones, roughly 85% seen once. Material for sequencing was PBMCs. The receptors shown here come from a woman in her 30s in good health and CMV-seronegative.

CDR3 in DNA: TGTGCCAGCAGCTTAGGTCTACTAGATACTGGAGGAGAGACCCAGTACTTC. Its translation: CASSLGLLDTGGETQYF. The chain couples TRBV11-3 to TRBJ2-5; D is perhaps TRBD2 (5 bases). CDR1 and CDR2 (germline): SGHNT, YENEEA. The ends were cut back, 1 base at V and 4 bases at J, with 19 bases in the middle. The length of the CDR3 is 17 residues.

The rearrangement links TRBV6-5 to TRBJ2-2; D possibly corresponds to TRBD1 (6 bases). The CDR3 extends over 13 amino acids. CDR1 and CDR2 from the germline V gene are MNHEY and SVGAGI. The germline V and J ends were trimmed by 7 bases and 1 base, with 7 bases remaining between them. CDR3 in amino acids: CASKGGNTGELFF. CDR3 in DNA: TGTGCCAGCAAAGGGGGGAACACCGGGGAGCTGTTTTTT.

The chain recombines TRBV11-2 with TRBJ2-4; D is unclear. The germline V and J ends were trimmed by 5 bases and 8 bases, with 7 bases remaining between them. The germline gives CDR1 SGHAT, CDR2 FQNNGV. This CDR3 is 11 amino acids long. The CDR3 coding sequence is TGTGCCAGCAGCCTTAATCACATTCAGTACTTC. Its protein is CASSLNHIQYF.

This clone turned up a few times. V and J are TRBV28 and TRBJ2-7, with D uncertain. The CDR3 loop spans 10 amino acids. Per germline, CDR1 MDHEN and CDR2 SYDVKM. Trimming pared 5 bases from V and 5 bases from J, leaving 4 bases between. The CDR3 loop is CASSLHEQYF. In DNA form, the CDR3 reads TGTGCCAGCAGTCTACACGAGCAGTACTTC. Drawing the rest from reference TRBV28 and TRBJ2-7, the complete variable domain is DVKVTQSSRYLVKRTGEKVFLECVQDMDHENMFWYRQDPGLGLRLIYFSYDVKMKEKGDIPEGYSVSREKKERFSLILESASTNQTSMYLCASSLHEQYFGPGTRLTVT.

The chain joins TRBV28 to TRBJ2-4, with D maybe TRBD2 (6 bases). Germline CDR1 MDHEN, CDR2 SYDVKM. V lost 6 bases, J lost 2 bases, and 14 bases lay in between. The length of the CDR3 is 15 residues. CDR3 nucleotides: TGTGCCAGCAGACACTATCGGGACTCCAAAAACATTCAGTACTTC. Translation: CASRHYRDSKNIQYF. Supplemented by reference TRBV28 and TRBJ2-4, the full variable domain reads DVKVTQSSRYLVKRTGEKVFLECVQDMDHENMFWYRQDPGLGLRLIYFSYDVKMKEKGDIPEGYSVSREKKERFSLILESASTNQTSMYLCASRHYRDSKNIQYFGAGTRLSVL.

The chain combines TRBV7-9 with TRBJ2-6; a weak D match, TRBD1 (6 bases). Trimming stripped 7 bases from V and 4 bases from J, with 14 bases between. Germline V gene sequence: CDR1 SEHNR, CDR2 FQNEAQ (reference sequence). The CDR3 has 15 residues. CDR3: CASNLQGPGANVLTF. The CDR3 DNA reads TGTGCCAGCAACCTTCAGGGGCCCGGGGCCAACGTCCTGACTTTC. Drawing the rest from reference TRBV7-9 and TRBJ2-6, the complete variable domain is DTGVSQNPRHKITKRGQNVTFRCDPISEHNRLYWYRQTLGQGPEFLTYFQNEAQLEKSRLLSDRFSAERPKGSFSTLEIQRTEQGDSAMYLCASNLQGPGANVLTFGAGSRLTVL.

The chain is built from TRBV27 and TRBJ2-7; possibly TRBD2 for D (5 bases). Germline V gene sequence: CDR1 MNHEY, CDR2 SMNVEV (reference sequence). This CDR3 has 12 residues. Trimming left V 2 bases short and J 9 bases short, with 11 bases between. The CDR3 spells CASSLNGEGQYF. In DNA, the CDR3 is TGTGCCAGCAGTTTAAACGGCGAGGGGCAGTACTTC.

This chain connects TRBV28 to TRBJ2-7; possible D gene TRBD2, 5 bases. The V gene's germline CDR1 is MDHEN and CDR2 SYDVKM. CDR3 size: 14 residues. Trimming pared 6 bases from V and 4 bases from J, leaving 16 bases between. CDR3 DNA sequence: TGTGCCAGCAGCCCAATCCGGGAAAGGTACGAGCAGTACTTC. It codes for CASSPIRERYEQYF.

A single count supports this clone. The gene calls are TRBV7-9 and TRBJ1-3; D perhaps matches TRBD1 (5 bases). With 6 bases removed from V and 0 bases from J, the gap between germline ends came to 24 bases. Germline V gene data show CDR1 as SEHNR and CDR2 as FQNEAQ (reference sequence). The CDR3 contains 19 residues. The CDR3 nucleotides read TGTGCCAGCAGTAACAGACTTGGGGCCGAGTCCTTCTCTGGAAACACCATATATTTT. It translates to CASSNRLGAESFSGNTIYF.

CDR3 sequence (DNA): TGTGCCAGCAGTTCCACAGCGGGAGTGGGGGTTAGGGAGCAGTTCTTC. Amino acids: CASSSTAGVGVREQFF. V is TRBV28 and J is TRBJ2-1; 8 nucleotides agree with TRBD2. The CDR3 is 16 amino acids. V shed 4 bases and J 10 bases; nucleotides not matched to a gene: 15. Germline V gene data show CDR1 as MDHEN and CDR2 as SYDVKM.

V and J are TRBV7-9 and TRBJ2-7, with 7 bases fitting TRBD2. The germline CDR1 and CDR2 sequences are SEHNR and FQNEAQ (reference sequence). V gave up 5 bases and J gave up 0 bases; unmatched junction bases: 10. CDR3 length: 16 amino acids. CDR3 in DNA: TGTGCCAGCAGCCCCCGGCAAGCGGGAAGCTCCTACGAGCAGTACTTC. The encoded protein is CASSPRQAGSSYEQYF.

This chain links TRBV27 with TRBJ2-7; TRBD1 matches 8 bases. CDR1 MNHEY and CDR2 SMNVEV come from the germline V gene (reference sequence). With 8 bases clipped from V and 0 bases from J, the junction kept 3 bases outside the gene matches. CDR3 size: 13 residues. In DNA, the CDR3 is TGTGCCAGCCAGGGGGCAGACTCCTACGAGCAGTACTTC. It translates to CASQGADSYEQYF.

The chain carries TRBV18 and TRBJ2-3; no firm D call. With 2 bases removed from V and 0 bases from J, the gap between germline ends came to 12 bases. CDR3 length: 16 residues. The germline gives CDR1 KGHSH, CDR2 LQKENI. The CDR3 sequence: CASSPLAKSSTDTQYF. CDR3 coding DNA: TGTGCCAGCTCACCATTAGCAAAATCTAGCACAGATACGCAGTATTTT.

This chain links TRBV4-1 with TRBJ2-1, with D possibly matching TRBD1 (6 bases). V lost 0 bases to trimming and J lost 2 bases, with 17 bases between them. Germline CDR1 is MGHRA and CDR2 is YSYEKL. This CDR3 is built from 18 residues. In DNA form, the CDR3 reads TGCGCCAGCAGCCAAGATGGGGACACAGGGTTTCCCTACAATGAGCAGTTCTTC. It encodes CASSQDGDTGFPYNEQFF.